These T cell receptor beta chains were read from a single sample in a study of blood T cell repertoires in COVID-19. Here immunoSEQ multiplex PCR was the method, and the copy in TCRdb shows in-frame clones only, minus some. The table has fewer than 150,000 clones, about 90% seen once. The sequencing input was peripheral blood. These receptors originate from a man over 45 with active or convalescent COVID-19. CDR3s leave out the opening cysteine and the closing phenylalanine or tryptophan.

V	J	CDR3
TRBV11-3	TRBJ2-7	ASSFRWGGAYEQY
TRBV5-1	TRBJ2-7	ASTPGDRIAYEQY
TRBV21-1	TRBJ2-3	ASSNQRETHTDTQY
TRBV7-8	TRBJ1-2	ASSSRTGAQGYT
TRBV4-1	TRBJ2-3	ASSQDRTSGWGTDTQY
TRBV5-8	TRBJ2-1	ASSSWTSGPILGEQF
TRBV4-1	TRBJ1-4	ASSQVSGAGEKLF
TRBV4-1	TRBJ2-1	ASSQAPRRLSDGNEQF
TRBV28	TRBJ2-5	ATRRGGEETQY
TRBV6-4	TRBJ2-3	ASSDHRTIADTQY
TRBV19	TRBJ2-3	ASSIVAGAGDTQY
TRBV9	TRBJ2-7	ASSETGTGPYEQY
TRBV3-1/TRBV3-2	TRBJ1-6	ASSQRGQTTSPLH
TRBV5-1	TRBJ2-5	ASSLAFGTEETQY
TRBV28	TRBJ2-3	ASSYLAGDRDTDTQY
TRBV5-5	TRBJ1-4	ATGQTNEKLF
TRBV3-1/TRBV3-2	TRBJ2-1	ASSFTGGDEQF
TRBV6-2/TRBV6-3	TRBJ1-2	ASSSTANYGYT
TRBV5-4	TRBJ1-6	ASSLSNSPLH
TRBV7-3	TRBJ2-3	ASSPGGPDTQY
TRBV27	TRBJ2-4	ASSMTGSDWNIQY
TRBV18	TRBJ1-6	ASSPGTGLGPLH
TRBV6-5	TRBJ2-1	ASSLQGTYNEQF
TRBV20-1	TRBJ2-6	SASFRGPYSGANVLT
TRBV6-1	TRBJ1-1	ASSDRAAMNTEAF
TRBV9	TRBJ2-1	ASSVASGPQF
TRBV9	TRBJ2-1	ASGPPGLAGEQF
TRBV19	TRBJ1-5	ASSSRAGGDQPQH
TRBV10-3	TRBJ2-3	ATEAGTDTQY
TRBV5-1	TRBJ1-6	ASSLAGQGATMDSPLH
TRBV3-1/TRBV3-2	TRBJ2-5	ASSLGLAGEATQY
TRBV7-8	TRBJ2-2	ASSLASGRTGELF
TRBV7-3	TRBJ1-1	ASSLTPDRASAEAF
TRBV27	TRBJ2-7	ASSFGAGAYEQY
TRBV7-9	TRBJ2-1	ASSFVPGLAINEQF
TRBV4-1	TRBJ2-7	ASSPEGGQGLREQY
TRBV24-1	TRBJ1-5	ATSDGGTGFNQPQH
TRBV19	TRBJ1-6	ATDEGQGNSPLH
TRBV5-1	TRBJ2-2	ASGTSAAGGELF
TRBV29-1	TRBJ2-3	SVVSDGGPTDTQY
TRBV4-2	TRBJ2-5	ASSQAPTGQETQY
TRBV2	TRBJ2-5	ASSPPSGKGTQY
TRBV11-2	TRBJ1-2	ASSSRTGYSYGYT
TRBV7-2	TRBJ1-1	ASSFMGTGNTEAF
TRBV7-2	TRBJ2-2	ASSLDDRLRTGELF
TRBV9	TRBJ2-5	ASSVGRYQETQY
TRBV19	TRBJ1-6	ASMETGVHSPLH
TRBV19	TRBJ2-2	ASSNWGLAVNTGELF
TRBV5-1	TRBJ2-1	ASSKGQFGNEQF
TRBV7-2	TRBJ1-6	ASSSNANLNSPLH
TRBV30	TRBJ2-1	ALTSGRGNEQF
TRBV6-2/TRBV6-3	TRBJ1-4	ASSDRGKTNEKLF